This TCR beta chain was profiled in a study of T cells in Graves' hyperthyroidism and ophthalmopathy. Turning to the study itself: The blood sample was taken at first diagnosis, before treatment began.

This clonotype was found many times. TCR beta CDR3 regions were amplified from RNA. During a first-round RT-PCR of the TCR CDR3, the HTBI primer set was used. TCRdb passed the multiplex PCR reads through MiXCR, listing each CDR3 protein once. Of hundreds of thousands of distinct CDR3 sequences listed, more than 15% are singletons. The sequencing input was blood. The sequence was obtained from a woman younger than 30 with Graves' ophthalmopathy.

CDR3 region: CASSSRDSRNYGYTF. CDR3 DNA sequence: TGTGCCAGCAGCTCTCGGGACAGCCGAAACTATGGCTACACCTTC. The J gene is TRBJ1-2, the V gene TRBV7-2, with 7 nucleotides matching TRBD1. The CDR3 spans 15 residues. V dropped 4 bases and J dropped 2; count of bases not matched to a gene: 7. CDR1 and CDR2 (germline): SGHTA, FQGNSA.